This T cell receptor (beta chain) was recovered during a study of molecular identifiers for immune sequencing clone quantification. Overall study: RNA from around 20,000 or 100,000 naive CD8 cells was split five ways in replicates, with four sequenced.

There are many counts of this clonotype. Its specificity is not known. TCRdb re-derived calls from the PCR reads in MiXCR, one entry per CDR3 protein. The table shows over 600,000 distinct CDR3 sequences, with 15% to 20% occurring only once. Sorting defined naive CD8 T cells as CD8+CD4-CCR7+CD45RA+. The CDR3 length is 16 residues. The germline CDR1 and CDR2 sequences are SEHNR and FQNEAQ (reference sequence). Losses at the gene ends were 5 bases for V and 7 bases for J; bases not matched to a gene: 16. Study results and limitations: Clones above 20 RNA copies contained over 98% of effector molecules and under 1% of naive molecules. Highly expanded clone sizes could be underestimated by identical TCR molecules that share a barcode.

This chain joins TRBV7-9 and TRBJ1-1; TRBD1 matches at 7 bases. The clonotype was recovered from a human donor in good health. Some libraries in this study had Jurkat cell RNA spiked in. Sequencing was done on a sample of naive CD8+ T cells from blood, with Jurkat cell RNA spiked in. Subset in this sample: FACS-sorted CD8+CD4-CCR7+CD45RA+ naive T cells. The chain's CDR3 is CASSPPIQGLGREAFF. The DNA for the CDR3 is TGTGCCAGCAGCCCACCGATACAGGGGCTGGGACGTGAAGCTTTCTTT.